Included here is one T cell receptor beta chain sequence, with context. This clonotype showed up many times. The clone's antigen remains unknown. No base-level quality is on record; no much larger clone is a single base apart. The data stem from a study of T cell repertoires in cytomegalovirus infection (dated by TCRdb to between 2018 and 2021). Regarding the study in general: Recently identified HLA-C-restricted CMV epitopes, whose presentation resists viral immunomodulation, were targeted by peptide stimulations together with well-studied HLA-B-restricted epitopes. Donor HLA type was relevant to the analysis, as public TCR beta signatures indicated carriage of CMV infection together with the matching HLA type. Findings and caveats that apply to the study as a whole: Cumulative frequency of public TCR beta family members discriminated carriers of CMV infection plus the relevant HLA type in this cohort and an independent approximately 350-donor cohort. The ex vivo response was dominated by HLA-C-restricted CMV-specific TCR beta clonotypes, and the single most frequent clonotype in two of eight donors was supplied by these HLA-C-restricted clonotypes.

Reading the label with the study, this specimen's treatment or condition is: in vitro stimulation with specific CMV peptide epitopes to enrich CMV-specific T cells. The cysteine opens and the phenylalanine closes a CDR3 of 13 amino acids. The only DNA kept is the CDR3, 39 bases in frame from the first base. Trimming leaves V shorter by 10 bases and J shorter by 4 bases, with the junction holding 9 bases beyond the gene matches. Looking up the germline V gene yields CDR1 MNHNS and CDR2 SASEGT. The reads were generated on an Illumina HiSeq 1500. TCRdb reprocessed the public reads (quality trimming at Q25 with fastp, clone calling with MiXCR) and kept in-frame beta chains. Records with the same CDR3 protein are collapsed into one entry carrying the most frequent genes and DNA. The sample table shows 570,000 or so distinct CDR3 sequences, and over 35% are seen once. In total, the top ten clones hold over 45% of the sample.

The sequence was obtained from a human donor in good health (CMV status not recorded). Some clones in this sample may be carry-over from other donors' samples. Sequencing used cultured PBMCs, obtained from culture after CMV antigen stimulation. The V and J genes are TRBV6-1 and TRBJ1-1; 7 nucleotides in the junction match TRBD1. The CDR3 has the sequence CAIRRGPATEAFF. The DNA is TGTGCCATCCGAAGGGGGCCGGCCACTGAAGCTTTCTTT.